The clone carrying this T cell receptor beta chain was recorded many times. This table comes from immunoSEQ multiplex PCR, and its TCRdb copy is limited to in-frame clones, with some not included. The sample lists tens of thousands of clones; 80% to 85% were seen once. The data originate from a study of blood T cell repertoires in COVID-19. The CDR3 spans 17 residues. The V gene's germline CDR1 is SEHNR and CDR2 FQNEAQ (reference sequence). The V and J ends lost 3 bases and 2 bases, in that order; junction bases with no gene match: 11. Sequenced material: peripheral blood. The chain recombines TRBV7-9 with TRBJ2-7; 9 bases are a match to TRBD2. This clonotype was obtained from a woman older than 75 with active or convalescent COVID-19. The DNA of the CDR3 is TGTGCCAGCAGCTTCCCCCCGTTACTAGCGGGCGCCTACGAGCAGTACTTC. Translating it yields CASSFPPLLAGAYEQYF. The whole variable domain, remainder taken from reference TRBV7-9 and TRBJ2-7, is DTGVSQNPRHKITKRGQNVTFRCDPISEHNRLYWYRQTLGQGPEFLTYFQNEAQLEKSRLLSDRFSAERPKGSFSTLEIQRTEQGDSAMYLCASSFPPLLAGAYEQYFGPGTRLTVT.